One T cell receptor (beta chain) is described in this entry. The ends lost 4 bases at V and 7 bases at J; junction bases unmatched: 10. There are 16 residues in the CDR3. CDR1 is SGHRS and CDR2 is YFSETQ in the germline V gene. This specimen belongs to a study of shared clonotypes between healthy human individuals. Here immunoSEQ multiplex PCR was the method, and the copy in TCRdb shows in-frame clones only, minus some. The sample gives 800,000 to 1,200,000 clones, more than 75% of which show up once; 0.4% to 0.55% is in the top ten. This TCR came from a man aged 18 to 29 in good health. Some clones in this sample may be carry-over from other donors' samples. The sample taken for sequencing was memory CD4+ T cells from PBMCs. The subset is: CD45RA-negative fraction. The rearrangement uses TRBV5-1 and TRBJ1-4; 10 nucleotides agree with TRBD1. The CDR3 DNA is TGCGCCAGCAGCACAACGGGACAGGGGCGAGGTGAAAAACTGTTTTTT. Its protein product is CASSTTGQGRGEKLFF. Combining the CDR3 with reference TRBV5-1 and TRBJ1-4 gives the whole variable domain KAGVTQTPRYLIKTRGQQVTLSCSPISGHRSVSWYQQTPGQGLQFLFEYFSETQRNKGNFPGRFSGRQFSNSRSEMNVSTLELGDSALYLCASSTTGQGRGEKLFFGSGTQLSVL.